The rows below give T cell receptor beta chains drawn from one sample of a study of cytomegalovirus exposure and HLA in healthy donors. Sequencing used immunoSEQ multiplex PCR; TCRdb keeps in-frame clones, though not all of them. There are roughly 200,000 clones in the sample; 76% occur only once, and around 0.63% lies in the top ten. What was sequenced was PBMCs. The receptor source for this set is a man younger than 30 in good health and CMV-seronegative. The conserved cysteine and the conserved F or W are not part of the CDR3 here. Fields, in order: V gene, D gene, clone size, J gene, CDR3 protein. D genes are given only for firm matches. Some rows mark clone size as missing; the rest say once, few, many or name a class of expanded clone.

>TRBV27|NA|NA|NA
ASSPRGHSYEQY
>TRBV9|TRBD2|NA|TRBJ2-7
ASSPLAAGPYEQY
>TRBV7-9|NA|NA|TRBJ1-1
SSSRDSGVWVTEAF
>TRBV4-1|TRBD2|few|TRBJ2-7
ASSHGSGDEQY
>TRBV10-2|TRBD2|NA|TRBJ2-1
ASRFGTSGVNEQF
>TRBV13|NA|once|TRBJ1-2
ASSLGPRAGGYGYT
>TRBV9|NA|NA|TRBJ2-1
ASSVSRQGQNEQF
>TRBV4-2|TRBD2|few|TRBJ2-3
ASSQDRGGSTDTQY
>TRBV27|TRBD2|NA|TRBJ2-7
ASSGGLAGEYEQY
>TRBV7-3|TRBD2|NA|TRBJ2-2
ASSLELAGNTGELF
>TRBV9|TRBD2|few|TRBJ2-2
ASSVAYRGGTGELF
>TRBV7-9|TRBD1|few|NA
ASSVGQGSYEQY
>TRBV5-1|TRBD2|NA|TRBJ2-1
ASSLGLAGGYEQF
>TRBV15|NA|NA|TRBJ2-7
ATSRPSARSYEQY
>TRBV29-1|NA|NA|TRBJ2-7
GARVIDSYEQY
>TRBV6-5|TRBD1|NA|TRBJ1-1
ASSQQGQARTEAF
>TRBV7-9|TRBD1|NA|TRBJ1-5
ASSFGDRGQPQH
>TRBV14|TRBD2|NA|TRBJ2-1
ASSQDGGRARNNEQF
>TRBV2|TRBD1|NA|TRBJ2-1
ASTSGQGNEQF
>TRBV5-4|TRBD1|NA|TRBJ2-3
ASSSGGGTDTQY
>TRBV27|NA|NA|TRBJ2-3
ASSFQLATDTQY
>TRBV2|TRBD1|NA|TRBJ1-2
ASTRQGTQPGGYT
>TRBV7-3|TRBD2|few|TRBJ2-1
ASSPGLAGSDEQF
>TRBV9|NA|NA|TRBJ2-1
ASSVLARRYNEQF
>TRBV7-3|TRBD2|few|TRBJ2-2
ASSLGGYTGELF
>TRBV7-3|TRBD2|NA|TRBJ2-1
ASSLIGSGTSYNEQF
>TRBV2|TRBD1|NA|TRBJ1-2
ASRPDRADGYT
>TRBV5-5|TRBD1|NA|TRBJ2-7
ASSLFGQGAYEQY
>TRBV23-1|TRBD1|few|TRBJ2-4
ASSHPPWDSKNIQY
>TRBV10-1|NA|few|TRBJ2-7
ASSESSSGEQY
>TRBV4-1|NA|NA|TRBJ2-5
ASSQVPPSSQY
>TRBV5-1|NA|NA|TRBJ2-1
ASSSVRDEQF
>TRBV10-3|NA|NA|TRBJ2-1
ATHTGLNYNEQF
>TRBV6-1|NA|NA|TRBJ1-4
ASSEDLRNEKLF
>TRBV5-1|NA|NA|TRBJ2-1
ASSLARVDNEQF
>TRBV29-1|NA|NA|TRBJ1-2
SVEEGLGYT
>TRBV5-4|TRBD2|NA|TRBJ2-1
ASSSTSGIYNEQF
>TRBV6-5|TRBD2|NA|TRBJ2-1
ASSYSRAGGPNEQF
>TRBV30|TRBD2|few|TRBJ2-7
AWRTSGRLYEQY
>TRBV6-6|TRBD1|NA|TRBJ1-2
ASSQGGMNYGYT
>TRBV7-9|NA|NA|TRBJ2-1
ASSLESSYNEQF
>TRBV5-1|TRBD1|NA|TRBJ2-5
ASSFGPGGFQETQY
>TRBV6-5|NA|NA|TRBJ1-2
ASSYPRVGDYGYT
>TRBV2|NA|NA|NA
ATSLDYEQY
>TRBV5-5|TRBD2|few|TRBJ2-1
ASSLDSGIYNEQF
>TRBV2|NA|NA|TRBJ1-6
ASSSLGGIGSPLH
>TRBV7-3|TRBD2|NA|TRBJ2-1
ASSRTSGGYNEQF
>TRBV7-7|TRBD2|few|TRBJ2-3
ASSSSGIGSDTQY
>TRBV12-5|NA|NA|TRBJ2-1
ASGLVYGGAGTQYNEQF
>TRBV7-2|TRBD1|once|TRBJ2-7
ASSLEGQTVDEQY
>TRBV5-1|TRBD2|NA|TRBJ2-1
ASSLGASGSVNEQF
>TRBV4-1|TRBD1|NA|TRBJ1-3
ASSQLTTGPGNTIY
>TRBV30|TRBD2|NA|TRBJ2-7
AWRPAGGPLESEQY
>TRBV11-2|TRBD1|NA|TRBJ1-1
ASSATGGTEAF
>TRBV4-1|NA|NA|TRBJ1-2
ASSQDNGWGYT
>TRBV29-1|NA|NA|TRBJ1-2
SVDQGYGYT
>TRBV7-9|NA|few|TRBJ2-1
ASSLGGGWWWQF
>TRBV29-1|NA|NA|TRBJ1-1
SVTRTTGNTEAF